This entry concerns a single T cell receptor beta chain. What it binds is unknown. Unmatched junction bases numbered 7, after V lost 6 bases and J lost 5 bases. The length of the CDR3 is 14 residues. Germline CDR1 is MNHEY and CDR2 is SMNVEV (reference sequence). The data originate from a study of cytomegalovirus exposure and HLA in healthy donors. Overall study: Later analysis reported that the 110 or so validation repertoires shared the platform of the 650 to 700 first-cohort repertoires.

Study-level findings and limits: The authors enumerated over 150 TCR beta chains as linked to cytomegalovirus. The study found most TCR sequences rare, yet found some public TCRs in many donors.

Assay used: immunoSEQ multiplex PCR; TCRdb lists only in-frame clones, some missing. This table holds fewer than 200,000 clones, more than 80% found once. The chain employs TRBV27 and TRBJ1-2; 9 nucleotides agree with TRBD1. Sequenced input: PBMCs. The origin of this receptor is a woman in her late teens or twenties in good health and CMV-seropositive. The CDR3 spells CASSITGGWYGYTF. Written as DNA, the CDR3 is TGTGCCAGCAGCATAACAGGGGGCTGGTATGGCTACACCTTC.